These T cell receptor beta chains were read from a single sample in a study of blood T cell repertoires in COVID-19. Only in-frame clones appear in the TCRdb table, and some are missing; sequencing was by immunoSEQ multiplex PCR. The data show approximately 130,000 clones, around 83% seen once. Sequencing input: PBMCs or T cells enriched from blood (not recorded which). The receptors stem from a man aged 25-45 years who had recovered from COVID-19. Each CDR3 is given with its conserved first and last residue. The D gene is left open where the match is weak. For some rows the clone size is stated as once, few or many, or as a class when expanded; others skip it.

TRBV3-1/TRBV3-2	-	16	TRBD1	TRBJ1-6	CASSPTTGALNSPLHF	TGTGCCAGCAGCCCTACGACAGGGGCCTTGAATTCACCCCTCCACTTT
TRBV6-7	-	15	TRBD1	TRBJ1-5	CASSYQGQRDQPQHF	TGTGCCAGCAGTTACCAGGGACAGAGAGATCAGCCCCAGCATTTT
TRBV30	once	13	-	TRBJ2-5	CAWSVHGEETQYF	TGTGCCTGGAGTGTACACGGGGAAGAGACCCAGTACTTC
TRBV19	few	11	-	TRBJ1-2	CASSNLYGYTF	TGTGCCAGTAGTAACCTATATGGCTACACCTTC
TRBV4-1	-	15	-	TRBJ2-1	CASSQGGTYSNEQFF	TGCGCCAGCAGCCAAGGCGGGACTTATTCGAATGAGCAGTTCTTC
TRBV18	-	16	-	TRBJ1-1	CASSRDMGRMNTEAFF	TGTGCCAGCTCACGGGACATGGGACGGATGAACACTGAAGCTTTCTTT
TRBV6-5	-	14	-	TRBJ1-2	CASSRGESNYGYTF	TGTGCCAGCAGTCGGGGGGAGTCCAACTATGGCTACACCTTC
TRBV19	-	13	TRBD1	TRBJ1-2	CASSTGQGRGYTF	TGTGCCAGTAGTACCGGACAGGGCCGGGGCTACACCTTC
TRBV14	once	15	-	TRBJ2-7	CASRSLSPGGYEQYF	TGTGCCAGCAGATCCCTCAGTCCCGGAGGTTACGAGCAGTACTTC
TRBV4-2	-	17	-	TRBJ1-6	CASSQVEGGSYNSPLHF	TGTGCCAGCAGCCAAGTCGAGGGAGGCTCCTATAATTCACCCCTCCACTTT
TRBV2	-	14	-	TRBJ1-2	CASSIRGRGYGYTF	TGTGCCAGCAGTATCAGGGGAAGAGGATATGGCTACACCTTC
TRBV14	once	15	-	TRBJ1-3	CASSQVLSPGNTIYF	TGTGCCAGCAGCCAAGTTTTGTCTCCTGGAAACACCATATATTTT
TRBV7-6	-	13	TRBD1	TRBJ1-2	CASSPGQLVRYTF	TGTGCCAGCAGTCCGGGACAGTTGGTCCGCTACACCTTC
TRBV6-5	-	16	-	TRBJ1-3	CASSYSGHLSGNTIYF	TGTGCCAGCAGTTACTCGGGACATCTCTCTGGAAACACCATATATTTT
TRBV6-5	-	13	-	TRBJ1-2	CASSYSAAGGYTF	TGTGCCAGCAGTTACTCGGCAGCGGGTGGCTACACCTTC
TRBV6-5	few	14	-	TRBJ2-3	CASTVSRGTDTQYF	TGTGCCAGCACTGTTAGCCGCGGAACAGATACGCAGTATTTT
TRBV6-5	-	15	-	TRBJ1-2	CASTAGTSNNYGYTF	TGTGCCAGCACCGCCGGGACATCTAATAACTATGGCTACACCTTC
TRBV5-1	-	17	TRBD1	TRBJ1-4	CASSPTGSPATNEKLFF	TGCGCCAGCAGCCCGACAGGGAGCCCGGCAACTAATGAAAAACTGTTTTTT
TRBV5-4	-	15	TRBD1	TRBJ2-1	CASREDRGSYNEQFF	TGTGCCAGCAGAGAGGACAGGGGGTCATACAATGAGCAGTTCTTC
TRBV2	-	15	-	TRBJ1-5	CASSWGPGGNQPQHF	TGTGCCAGCAGTTGGGGCCCGGGAGGCAATCAGCCCCAGCATTTT